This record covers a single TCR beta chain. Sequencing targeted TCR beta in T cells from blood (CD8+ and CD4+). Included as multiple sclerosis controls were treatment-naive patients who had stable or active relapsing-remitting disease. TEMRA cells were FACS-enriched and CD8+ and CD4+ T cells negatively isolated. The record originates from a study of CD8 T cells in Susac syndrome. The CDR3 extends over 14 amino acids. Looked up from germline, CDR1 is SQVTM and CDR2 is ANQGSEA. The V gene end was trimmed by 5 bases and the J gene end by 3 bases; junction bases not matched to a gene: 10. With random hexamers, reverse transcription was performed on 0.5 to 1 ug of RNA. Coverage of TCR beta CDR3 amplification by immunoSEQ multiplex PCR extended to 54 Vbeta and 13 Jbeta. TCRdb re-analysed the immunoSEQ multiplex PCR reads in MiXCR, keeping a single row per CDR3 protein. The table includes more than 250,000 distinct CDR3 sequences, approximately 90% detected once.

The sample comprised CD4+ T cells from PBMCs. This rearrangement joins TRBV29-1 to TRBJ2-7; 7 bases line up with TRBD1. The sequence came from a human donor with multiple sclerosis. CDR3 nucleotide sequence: TGCAGCGTTTTAGGCATGGGACAGAACTACGAGCAGTACTTC. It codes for CSVLGMGQNYEQYF.